The 25 T cell receptor beta chains below all came from one sample that was sequenced in a study of cytomegalovirus exposure and HLA in healthy donors. PCR employed 60 Vbeta and 13 Jbeta primers. The assay was immunoSEQ multiplex PCR, and TCRdb's table has in-frame clones only and misses some. Counted here are tens of thousands of clones, around 75% occurring once; the ten biggest clones make up roughly 2%. Sequenced: PBMCs. These receptors were taken from a man in his forties in good health and CMV-seronegative.

This chain connects TRBV4-1 to TRBJ2-7, with D possibly matching TRBD1 (6 bases). The CDR3 spans 15 residues. Germline V lookup: CDR1 MGHRA, CDR2 YSYEKL. Trimming took 5 bases from V and 2 from J, leaving 16 bases between them. CDR3: CASSSGVGSAYEQYF. CDR3 nucleotide sequence: TGCGCCAGCAGCTCAGGGGTCGGCAGTGCCTACGAGCAGTACTTC.

The rearrangement links TRBV6-5 to TRBJ2-7; 13 nucleotides line up with TRBD2. Trimming at V came to 6 bases and at J to 7 bases, leaving 9 bases not matched to a gene. The CDR3 runs to 15 residues. Germline loops: CDR1 MNHEY, CDR2 SVGAGI. CDR3: CASSPRTSGSKEQYF. The DNA for the CDR3 is TGTGCCAGCAGCCCTCGGACTAGCGGGAGCAAGGAGCAGTACTTC.

This chain links TRBV30 with TRBJ2-3; 7 bases align to TRBD1. CDR1 and CDR2 (germline): GTSNPN, SVGIG (reference sequence). V lost 0 bases, J lost 8 bases, and 14 bases stayed unmatched. There are 16 residues in the CDR3. CDR3 sequence reads: CAWSVMRGRDSITQYF. The CDR3 DNA reads TGTGCCTGGAGTGTAATGAGGGGGCGCGACTCTATTACGCAGTATTTT.

The chain recombines TRBV16 with TRBJ1-3, with D possibly matching TRBD1 (6 bases). CDR3 length: 17 residues. V was shortened by 0 bases and J by 0 bases, with 12 bases between the two germline ends. CDR1 and CDR2 (germline): KGHSY, FQNENV. The chain's CDR3 is CASSQSARGYSGNTIYF. The CDR3 coding sequence is TGTGCCAGCAGCCAATCGGCCAGGGGATACTCTGGAAACACCATATATTTT.

The V and J genes are TRBV9 and TRBJ1-2, with D hard to call. V gave up 4 bases and J gave up 8 bases, with 15 bases separating them. This CDR3 is 13 amino acids long. Germline values: CDR1 SGDLS, CDR2 YYNGEE. This CDR3 is CASSPQRGHGYTF. The CDR3 DNA reads TGTGCCAGCAGCCCCCAACGGGGTCACGGCTACACCTTC.

V is TRBV9 and J is TRBJ1-1, with 8 bases that match TRBD1. The V gene end was trimmed by 2 bases and the J gene end by 3 bases; junction bases not matched to a gene: 3. This CDR3 spans 14 amino acids. CDR1 and CDR2 (germline): SGDLS, YYNGEE. The DNA of the CDR3 is TGTGCCAGCAGCGTCGACAGGGGTGACACTGAAGCTTTCTTT. It specifies CASSVDRGDTEAFF.

In DNA, the CDR3 is TGCAGCGTCCTTGAGGAGGGGGCCATTGTGAACACTGAAGCTTTCTTT. Protein product: CSVLEEGAIVNTEAFF. The chain joins TRBV29-1 to TRBJ1-1; 7 bases line up with TRBD1. Per germline, CDR1 SQVTM and CDR2 ANQGSEA. This CDR3 contains 16 residues. V was clipped by 6 bases and J by 0 bases; unmatched bases: 13.

The rearrangement uses TRBV28 and TRBJ2-1, with D maybe TRBD1 (7 bases). Per germline, CDR1 MDHEN and CDR2 SYDVKM. V lost 5 bases and J lost 7, with 15 bases in between. The CDR3 contains 14 residues. The CDR3 nucleotides are TGTGCCAGCAGTAGGGCAGGGGGAGGTAATGAGCAGTTCTTC. Its translation: CASSRAGGGNEQFF.

This clone was counted a few times. The chain combines TRBV5-6 with TRBJ1-1; TRBD1 matches 7 bases. This CDR3 has 15 amino acids. Germline V gene lookup returns CDR1 SGHDT and CDR2 YYEEEE. J lost 0 bases, V lost 3 bases, and 5 bases had no gene match. The CDR3 reads CASSWGQTLNTEAFF. The DNA for the CDR3 is TGTGCCAGCAGCTGGGGACAGACCTTGAACACTGAAGCTTTCTTT.

This clone was observed a handful of times. J is TRBJ2-1 and V is TRBV28; TRBD1 agrees at 10 bases. The trim removed 2 bases at V and 5 bases at J, leaving 6 bases unmatched. CDR1 is MDHEN, CDR2 SYDVKM, per germline. The CDR3 covers 16 residues. The CDR3 spells CASSLAGQGNHNEQFF. In DNA form, the CDR3 reads TGTGCCAGCAGTTTAGCGGGACAGGGGAACCACAATGAGCAGTTCTTC.

This rearrangement joins TRBV29-1 to TRBJ1-2; no clear D gene. Germline CDR1 is SQVTM and CDR2 is ANQGSEA. The CDR3 totals 12 residues. Trimming cost V 3 bases and J 14 bases, with 19 bases left between them. The CDR3 DNA follows: TGCAGCGTTGAGGGAGGTTTGTACCAGTCTACCTTC. Translated: CSVEGGLYQSTF.

The CDR3 DNA follows: TGTGCCAGCAGTGAATCAGGGGGCTCGGGATGGTATGGCTACACCTTC. Translation gives CASSESGGSGWYGYTF. The chain recombines TRBV25-1 with TRBJ1-2; 8 bases align to TRBD1. Unmatched junction bases numbered 9, after V lost 1 base and J lost 5 bases. Germline V CDR1 and CDR2: MGHDK, SYGVNS. This CDR3 contains 16 residues.

This chain uses TRBV28 with TRBJ2-7, with D possibly matching TRBD1 (6 bases). CDR1 is MDHEN and CDR2 is SYDVKM in the germline V gene. Trimming pared 3 bases from V and 8 bases from J, leaving 11 bases between. This CDR3 comprises 12 residues. The CDR3 loop is CASSLKGGQQYF. The CDR3 DNA is TGTGCCAGCAGTTTGAAAGGGGGACAGCAGTACTTC.

The V call is TRBV6-5, the J call TRBJ1-2; D remains unclear. This CDR3 comprises 15 residues. With 2 bases removed from V and 0 bases from J, the gap between germline ends came to 10 bases. In germline, CDR1 is MNHEY, CDR2 SVGAGI. The CDR3 reads CASSYLSGSNYGYTF. The CDR3 DNA reads as TGTGCCAGCAGTTACCTCAGCGGATCTAACTATGGCTACACCTTC.

The rearrangement joins TRBV20-1 to TRBJ1-4, with a possible D match to TRBD1 (6 bases). V was pared by 7 bases and J by 8 bases, with 11 bases between. Germline V CDR1 and CDR2: DFQATT, SNEGSKA (reference sequence). This CDR3 contains 11 residues. The CDR3 spells CSGQGTEKLFF. The CDR3 bases are TGCAGTGGGCAGGGGACCGAAAAACTGTTTTTT.

Points on this clone: Mismatch with germline at one junction end may stem from a read error. The chain uses TRBV7-7 and TRBJ2-7; TRBD2 is a possible D gene (6 bases). Per germline, CDR1 SSHAT and CDR2 FNYEAQ (reference sequence). CDR3 length: 16 amino acids. The CDR3 coding sequence is TGTGCTAGCAGCTTAGAACCGGGAGTATTACCCGACGAGCAGTACTTC. Its protein is CASSLEPGVLPDEQYF.

The chain is built from TRBV19 and TRBJ2-1; 9 bases line up with TRBD2. V gave up 1 base and J gave up 3 bases; unmatched junction bases: 4. The CDR3 is 16 residues long. Germline V gene sequence: CDR1 LNHDA, CDR2 SQIVND (reference sequence). CDR3 amino acids: CASSIGGGAYYNEQFF. The CDR3 DNA is TGTGCCAGTAGTATAGGCGGGGGGGCTTACTACAATGAGCAGTTCTTC. Drawing the rest from reference TRBV19 and TRBJ2-1, the complete variable domain is DGGITQSPKYLFRKEGQNVTLSCEQNLNHDAMYWYRQDPGQGLRLIYYSQIVNDFQKGDIAEGYSVSREKKESFPLTVTSAQKNPTAFYLCASSIGGGAYYNEQFFGPGTRLTVL.

This clone was detected only a few times. The chain combines TRBV20-1 with TRBJ2-3; the D gene is possibly TRBD1 (5 bases). Looked up from germline, CDR1 is DFQATT and CDR2 is SNEGSKA (reference sequence). CDR3 size: 11 residues. DNA of the CDR3: TGCAGACTGGACATCACAGATACGCAGTATTTT. Its translation is CRLDITDTQYF.

The chain has TRBV28 and TRBJ2-1, with a weak D call TRBD1 (6 bases). Germline values: CDR1 MDHEN, CDR2 SYDVKM. This CDR3 has 12 amino acids. Trimming removed 3 bases at V and 14 bases at J, with 14 bases between. The CDR3: CASSFRWDIEFF. CDR3 sequence (DNA): TGTGCCAGCAGTTTCCGATGGGACATTGAGTTCTTC.

This clone was found a few times. This chain joins TRBV4-1 and TRBJ1-5; 8 bases fit TRBD1. This CDR3 has 15 amino acids. J was trimmed by 8 bases and V by 1 base; bases with no gene match: 7. Germline CDR1 MGHRA, CDR2 YSYEKL. The CDR3 region has the DNA TGCGCCAGCAGCCAAGCACAGGGGGTTATCGAGCCCCAGCATTTT. Protein sequence: CASSQAQGVIEPQHF.

The J gene is TRBJ2-5, the V gene TRBV5-4; the D gene is possibly TRBD2 (5 bases). The J call may not be correct, given that the DNA end is closer to TRBJ2-7. CDR3 length equals 15 residues. CDR1 SGHNT and CDR2 YYREEE come from the germline V gene (reference sequence). The CDR3 here is CASSLDISGSGEQYF. The CDR3 DNA reads as TGTGCCAGCAGCTTGGACATCTCGGGATCCGGCGAGCAGTACTTC.

The chain employs TRBV6-1 and TRBJ2-3; TRBD2 might be the D (6 bases). This CDR3 region has 16 residues. Germline loops: CDR1 MNHNS, CDR2 SASEGT. Trimming stripped 4 bases from V and 1 base from J, with 15 bases between. CDR3 coding DNA: TGTGCCAGCAGTGGGTTCGAGGGAGGAGGCACAGATACGCAGTATTTT. Amino acids: CASSGFEGGGTDTQYF.

V is TRBV27 and J is TRBJ1-1, with 8 nucleotides matching TRBD1. CDR1 and CDR2 (germline): MNHEY, SMNVEV (reference sequence). V lost 10 bases to trimming and J lost 0 bases; unmatched junction nucleotides: 7. CDR3 size: 14 residues. Here the CDR3 reads CATYRGALNTEAFF. The CDR3 nucleotides are TGTGCCACTTACAGGGGGGCCCTGAACACTGAAGCTTTCTTT.

This CDR3 is CASRIGTGSTYEQYF. CDR3 nucleotides: TGTGCCAGCAGGATCGGGACAGGGTCCACCTACGAGCAGTACTTC. The rearrangement uses TRBV6-5 and TRBJ2-7, with 9 bases fitting TRBD1. CDR3 length: 15 amino acids. V was clipped by 6 bases and J by 2 bases; unmatched bases: 8. Germline CDR1 MNHEY, CDR2 SVGAGI.

J is TRBJ1-5 and V is TRBV15, with 7 bases fitting TRBD1. V dropped 5 bases and J dropped 7; count of bases not matched to a gene: 17. From germline, CDR1 is LNHNV and CDR2 YYDKDF (reference sequence). The CDR3 extends over 17 amino acids. DNA for the CDR3: TGTGCCACCAGCCGCCCTTGGGGGCAGGGGGTAAAACAGCCCCAGCATTTT. Its protein product is CATSRPWGQGVKQPQHF.